Described below is a single TCR beta chain sequence and its context. Its antigen is not identified. The Oncomine TCR Beta short-read assay was applied to DNA of cultured CD4+ T cells. Using its own MiXCR run on the PCR reads, TCRdb lists one record per CDR3 protein. This table holds several thousand distinct CDR3 sequences, more than 50% found once. The sample's treatment: roughly ten-day PBMC culture with coronavirus spike peptide pools or control peptides (ViraFEST assay). ViraFEST used peptide pools to expand antigen-specific T cells, then sequenced TCRs. With 9.5 to 10 ug/ml peptide pools and approximately 10 IU/ml IL-2, PBMCs were cultured at some 2.2 million per well. This record belongs to a study of vaccination and CD4 T cells after COVID-19. The source is a human donor with COVID-19. The sequencing here drew on cultured CD4+ T cells from blood, taken after SARS-CoV-2 vaccination.

The CDR3 DNA reads TGTGCCAGCAGCCCCCGCGGCGCTCAGGACGAGCAGTACTTC. Encoded protein: CASSPRGAQDEQYF. V usage is TRBV5-5 and J usage is TRBJ2-7; D is uncertain. The V gene's germline CDR1 is SGHKS and CDR2 YYEKEE (reference sequence). CDR3 length: 14 residues. V was pared by 4 bases and J by 5 bases, with 16 bases between.